The 9 T cell receptor beta chains below all came from one sample that was sequenced in a study of T-cell reconstitution after alpha-beta-depleted transplantation in children. Unique molecular identifiers were incorporated when the TCRbeta library was constructed. TCRdb re-derived calls from the PCR reads in MiXCR, one entry per CDR3 protein. The sample contains approximately 520,000 distinct CDR3 sequences, about 33% of which appear only once. Sequences were derived from PBMCs from the stem cell graft donor, sampled from the stem cell graft. These receptors were collected from a human donor who donated a stem cell graft to a child with aplastic anemia.

The chain couples TRBV20-1 to TRBJ2-7; 7 bases are shared with TRBD2. This CDR3 is built from 14 residues. Germline V CDR1 and CDR2: DFQATT, SNEGSKA (reference sequence). The CDR3 loop reads CSPSRRGYSYEQYV. The CDR3 region has the DNA TGCAGTCCTAGCCGGCGGGGGTACTCCTACGAGCAGTACGTC.

This chain connects TRBV6-2 or TRBV6-3 to TRBJ1-1; D unresolved. The CDR3 is made up of 15 amino acids. V dropped 2 bases and J dropped 0 bases, with 10 bases sitting between them. CDR1 is MNHEY and CDR2 is SVGEGT in the germline V gene. The CDR3 loop reads CASSYGASMNTEAFF. In DNA form, the CDR3 reads TGTGCCAGCAGTTACGGCGCCAGCATGAACACTGAAGCTTTCTTT.

This clonotype has a count of ten or more. The V call is TRBV20-1, the J call TRBJ2-7; 10 bases agree with TRBD1. The ends lost 5 bases at V and 2 bases at J; junction bases unmatched: 9. This CDR3 comprises 15 residues. Germline V lookup: CDR1 DFQATT, CDR2 SNEGSKA (reference sequence). DNA for the CDR3: TGCAGTGCTCCCCAGGACAGGGGGGTCCCCTACGAGCAGTACTTC. This gives the protein CSAPQDRGVPYEQYF.

This clonotype was counted only a few times. The rearrangement joins TRBV2 to TRBJ2-3; 8 positions match TRBD2. The CDR3 loop spans 16 amino acids. The trim removed 6 bases at V and 5 bases at J, leaving 13 bases unmatched. Germline CDR1 reads SNHLY; CDR2 reads FYNNEI. The CDR3: CASRGLTSASVDTQYF. The CDR3 DNA reads TGTGCCAGCAGGGGGCTGACTAGCGCCTCGGTAGATACGCAGTATTTT.

The CDR3 sequence is CSAPKAQTTVETQYF. CDR3 DNA: TGCAGTGCCCCGAAGGCCCAAACGACGGTGGAGACCCAGTACTTC. The rearrangement uses TRBV20-1 and TRBJ2-5; D gene unclear. The CDR3 runs 15 residues. Trimming removed 6 bases from V and 5 bases from J, with 22 bases in between. CDR1 DFQATT and CDR2 SNEGSKA come from the germline V gene (reference sequence).

This clonotype was counted between two and nine times. This chain links TRBV2 with TRBJ2-7; the D gene is possibly TRBD1 (5 bases). This CDR3 has 13 amino acids. Between the trimmed V and J ends, which lost 5 bases and 6 bases, there was a span of 14 bases. The V gene's germline CDR1 is SNHLY and CDR2 FYNNEI. The CDR3, as DNA: TGTGCCAGCAGTCGTATTTTGGGGCGCGAGCAGTACGTC. Its translation is CASSRILGREQYV.

This clonotype was counted only a few times. V and J are TRBV20-1 and TRBJ2-1; D is possibly TRBD2 (6 bases). The V gene's germline CDR1 is DFQATT and CDR2 SNEGSKA (reference sequence). The CDR3 has 15 residues. V lost 0 bases and J 5 bases, leaving 14 bases between the germline ends. The CDR3 loop is CSARDRLGLHNEQFF. The DNA for the CDR3 is TGCAGTGCTAGAGATCGGCTAGGACTACACAATGAGCAGTTCTTC.

This clonotype was picked up a small number of times. The chain links TRBV7-2 to TRBJ2-2; 10 bases are shared with TRBD2. V was pared by 2 bases and J by 5 bases, with 5 bases of the junction left unmatched. Per the germline V gene, CDR1 is SGHTA and CDR2 is FQGNSA. The CDR3 runs to 16 residues. CDR3 nucleotide sequence: TGTGCCAGCAGCTTAAGGCTAGCGGGAGTAACCGGGGAGCTGTTTTTT. Amino acids: CASSLRLAGVTGELFF.

This sequence joins TRBV10-3 and TRBJ2-1; TRBD2 matches at 10 bases. CDR3 length: 15 residues. The J segment lost 8 bases and the V segment lost 2 bases, leaving 6 bases of the junction unmatched. Germline V gives CDR1 ENHRY, CDR2 SYGVKD. The chain's CDR3 is CAISERAGGPDEQFF. For the CDR3, the DNA is TGTGCCATCAGTGAGCGAGCGGGAGGGCCCGATGAGCAGTTCTTC.